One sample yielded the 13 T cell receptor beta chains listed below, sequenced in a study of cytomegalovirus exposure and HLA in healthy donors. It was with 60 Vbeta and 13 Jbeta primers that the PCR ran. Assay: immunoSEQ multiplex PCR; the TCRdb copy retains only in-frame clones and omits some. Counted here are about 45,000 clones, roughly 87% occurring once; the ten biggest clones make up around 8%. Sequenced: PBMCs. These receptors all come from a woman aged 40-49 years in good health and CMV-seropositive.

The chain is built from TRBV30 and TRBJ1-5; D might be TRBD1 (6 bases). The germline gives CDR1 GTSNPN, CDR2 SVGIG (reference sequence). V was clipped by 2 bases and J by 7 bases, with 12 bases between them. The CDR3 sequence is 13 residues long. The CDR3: CAWSTSGVQPQHF. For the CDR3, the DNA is TGTGCCTGGAGTACATCAGGGGTCCAGCCCCAGCATTTT. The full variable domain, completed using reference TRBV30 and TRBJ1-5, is SQTIHQWPATLVQPVGSPLSLECTVEGTSNPNLYWYRQAAGRGLQLLFYSVGIGQISSEVPQNLSASRPQDRQFILSSKKLLLSDSGFYLCAWSTSGVQPQHFGDGTRLSIL.

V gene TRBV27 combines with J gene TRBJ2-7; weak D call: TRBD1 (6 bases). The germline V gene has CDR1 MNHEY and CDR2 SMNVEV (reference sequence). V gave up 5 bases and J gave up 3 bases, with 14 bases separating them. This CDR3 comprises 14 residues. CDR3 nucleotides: TGTGCCAGCAGTCCCCCCGACAGGTACTACGAGCAGTACTTC. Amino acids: CASSPPDRYYEQYF.

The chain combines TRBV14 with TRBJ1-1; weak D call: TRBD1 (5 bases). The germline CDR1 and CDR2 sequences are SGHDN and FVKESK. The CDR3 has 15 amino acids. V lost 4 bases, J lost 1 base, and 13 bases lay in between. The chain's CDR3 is CASSRGPFPNTEAFF. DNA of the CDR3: TGTGCCAGCAGCCGGGGCCCCTTCCCGAACACTGAAGCTTTCTTT. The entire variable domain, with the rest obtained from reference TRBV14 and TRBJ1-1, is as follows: EAGVTQFPSHSVIEKGQTVTLRCDPISGHDNLYWYRRVMGKEIKFLLHFVKESKQDESGMPNNRFLAERTGGTYSTLKVQPAELEDSGVYFCASSRGPFPNTEAFFGQGTRLTVV.

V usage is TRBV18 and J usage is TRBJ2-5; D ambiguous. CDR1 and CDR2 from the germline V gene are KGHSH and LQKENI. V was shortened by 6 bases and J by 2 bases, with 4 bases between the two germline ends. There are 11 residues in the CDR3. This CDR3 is CASSAQETQYF. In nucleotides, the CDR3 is TGTGCCAGCTCCGCGCAAGAGACCCAGTACTTC.

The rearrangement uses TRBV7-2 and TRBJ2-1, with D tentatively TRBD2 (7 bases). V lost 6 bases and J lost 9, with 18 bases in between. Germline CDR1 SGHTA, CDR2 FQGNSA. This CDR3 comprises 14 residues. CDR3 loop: CASRVSGGATEQFF. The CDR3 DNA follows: TGTGCCAGCAGGGTTAGTGGGGGGGCCACTGAGCAGTTCTTC.

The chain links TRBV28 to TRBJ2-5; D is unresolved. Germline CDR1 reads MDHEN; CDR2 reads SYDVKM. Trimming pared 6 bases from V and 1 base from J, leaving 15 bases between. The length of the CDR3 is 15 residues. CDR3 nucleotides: TGTGCCAGCAGCACCTTTACGCCCAGCCAAGAGACCCAGTACTTC. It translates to CASSTFTPSQETQYF.

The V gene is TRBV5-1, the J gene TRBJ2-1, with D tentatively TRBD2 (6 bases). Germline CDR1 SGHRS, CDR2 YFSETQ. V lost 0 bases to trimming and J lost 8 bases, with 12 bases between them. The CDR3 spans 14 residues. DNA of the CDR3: TGCGCCAGCAGCTTGGGGGGCGGAGGGGATGAGCAGTTCTTC. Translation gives CASSLGGGGDEQFF.

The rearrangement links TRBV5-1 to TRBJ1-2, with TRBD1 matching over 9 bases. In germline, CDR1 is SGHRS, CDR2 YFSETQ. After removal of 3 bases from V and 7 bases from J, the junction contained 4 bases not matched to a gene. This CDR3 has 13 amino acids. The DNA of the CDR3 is TGCGCCAGCAGCTGGGGACAGGGTTGTGGCTACACCTTC. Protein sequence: CASSWGQGCGYTF.

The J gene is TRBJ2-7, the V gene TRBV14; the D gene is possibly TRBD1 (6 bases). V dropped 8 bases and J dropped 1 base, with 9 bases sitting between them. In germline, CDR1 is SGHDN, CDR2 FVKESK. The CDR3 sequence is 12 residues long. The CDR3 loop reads CASGTQSYEQYF. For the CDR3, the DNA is TGTGCCAGCGGGACACAATCCTACGAGCAGTACTTC.

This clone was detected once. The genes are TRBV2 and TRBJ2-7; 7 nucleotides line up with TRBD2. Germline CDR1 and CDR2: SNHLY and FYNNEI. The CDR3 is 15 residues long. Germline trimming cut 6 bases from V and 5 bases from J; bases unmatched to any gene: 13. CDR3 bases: TGTGCCAGCAGGGCTACGCGGGAGAGGGTGCACGAGCAGTACTTC. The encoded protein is CASRATRERVHEQYF.

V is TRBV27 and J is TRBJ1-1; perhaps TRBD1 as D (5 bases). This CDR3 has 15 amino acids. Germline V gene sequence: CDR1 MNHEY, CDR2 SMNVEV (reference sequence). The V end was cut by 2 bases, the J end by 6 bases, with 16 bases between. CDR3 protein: CASSLGGGIPSEAFF. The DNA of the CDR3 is TGTGCCAGCAGTTTAGGCGGGGGTATACCATCTGAAGCTTTCTTT.

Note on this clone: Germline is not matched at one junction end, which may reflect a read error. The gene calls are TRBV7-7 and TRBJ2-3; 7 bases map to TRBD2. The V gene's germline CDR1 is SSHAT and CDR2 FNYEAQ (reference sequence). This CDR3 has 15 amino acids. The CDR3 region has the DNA TGTGCTAGCAGCCCTATCACTAGCGACACAGATACGCAGTATTTT. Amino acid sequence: CASSPITSDTDTQYF.

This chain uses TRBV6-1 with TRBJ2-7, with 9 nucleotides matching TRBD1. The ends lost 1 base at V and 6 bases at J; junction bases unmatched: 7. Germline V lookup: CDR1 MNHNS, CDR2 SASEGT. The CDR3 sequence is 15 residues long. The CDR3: CASSEGDRVHSEQYF. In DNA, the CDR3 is TGTGCCAGCAGTGAAGGGGACAGGGTTCACTCCGAGCAGTACTTC.